This TCR beta chain was sequenced in a study of OX40 agonist ivuxolimab in advanced cancers. About the study: Patients with hepatocellular carcinoma, melanoma, renal cell or head and neck cancer made up the dose-escalation patients.

Germline loops: CDR1 SGHTA, CDR2 FQGNSA. The CDR3 consists of 14 residues. Trimming removed 6 bases at V and 2 bases at J, with 10 bases between. Only in-frame clones appear in the TCRdb table, and some are missing; sequencing was by immunoSEQ multiplex PCR. The data contain roughly 70,000 clones, 82% of them singletons. The chain recombines TRBV7-2 with TRBJ2-2; D not resolved. This TCR derives from an adult with an advanced solid tumor such as melanoma, head and neck, liver or kidney cancer. The specimen comprised CD4+ or CD8+ T cells sorted from blood, sampled in a trial of the OX40 agonist ivuxolimab. The CDR3 sequence: CASRPTVNTGELFF. In DNA form, the CDR3 reads TGTGCCAGCAGACCCACTGTTAACACCGGGGAGCTGTTTTTT.